The 3 T cell receptor beta chains below all came from one sample that was sequenced in a study of T cells in Graves' hyperthyroidism and ophthalmopathy. It was RNA transcripts that yielded the amplified TCR beta CDR3 regions. HTBI primers were employed in a first-round RT-PCR of the TCR CDR3. Each CDR3 protein gets one entry after TCRdb re-called the multiplex PCR reads with MiXCR. The sample has about 420,000 distinct CDR3 sequences, approximately 14% seen once. Sequenced input: blood. These receptors were taken from a woman aged 18-29 years with Graves' hyperthyroidism.

This clonotype was counted a few times. The V and J genes are TRBV12-3 or TRBV12-4 and TRBJ2-2; D ambiguous. V gave up 7 bases and J gave up 1 base, with 10 bases separating them. The CDR3 has 14 residues. CDR3 protein: CASTQRMNTGELFF. As DNA, the CDR3 is TGTGCCAGCACCCAAAGGATGAACACCGGGGAGCTGTTTTTT.

This rearrangement joins TRBV6-5 to TRBJ2-3; perhaps TRBD2 as D (6 bases). Germline loops: CDR1 MNHEY, CDR2 SVGAGI. The length of the CDR3 is 15 residues. Trimming removed 0 bases at V and 4 bases at J, with 11 bases between. The CDR3 sequence is CASSYSAGLADTQYF. CDR3 coding DNA: TGTGCCAGCAGTTACTCTGCGGGGCTCGCAGATACGCAGTATTTT.

This clonotype was observed many times. This rearrangement joins TRBV3-1 to TRBJ2-5, with 9 bases matching TRBD2. Germline CDR1 is LGHDT and CDR2 is YNNKEL (reference sequence). Losses at the gene ends were 4 bases for V and 3 bases for J; bases not matched to a gene: 9. The CDR3 has 16 amino acids. The CDR3: CASSRSSVAGEETQYF. CDR3 nucleotides: TGTGCCAGCAGCCGATCATCAGTAGCGGGAGAAGAGACCCAGTACTTC.